Listed below are T cell receptor beta chains from one sample, sequenced in a study of T cell responses to AZD1222 COVID-19 vaccine. Repertoires were generated with immunoSEQ multiplex PCR, while TCRdb's copy carries only in-frame clones and drops some. Among about 110,000 clones listed, just over 85% were seen once. This material consisted of peripheral blood, taken on day 0 of AZD1222 vaccination. The receptors derive from an adult in good health. The CDR3 runs from the conserved cysteine through the conserved F or W. D genes are given only for firm matches. Size values are once, few and many counts, or a class for expanded clones, and some rows have none.

>.|TRBJ2-1|TRBV15|.
TGTGCCACCAGCAGTTCCGGAGGGGCTGGTATCGATGAGCAGTTCTTC
CATSSSGGAGIDEQFF
>.|TRBJ2-7|TRBV7-2|few
TGTGCCAGCAGCTTAGGCGGTTACTCCTACGAGCAGTACTTC
CASSLGGYSYEQYF
>.|TRBJ2-5|TRBV3-1/TRBV3-2|.
TGTGCCAGCAGCCAGGCAGGGACCAGTCCAGAGACCCAGTACTTC
CASSQAGTSPETQYF
>.|TRBJ2-7|TRBV10-3|few
TGTGCCATCAGTGAGGGTCTATCCTACGAGCAGTACTTC
CAISEGLSYEQYF
>.|TRBJ2-3|TRBV10-2|.
TGCGCCAGCAGTGAGAAGGCAGAGAAAGGAGCAGATACGCAGTATTTT
CASSEKAEKGADTQYF
>TRBD1|TRBJ2-7|TRBV5-4|.
TGTGCCAGCAGTCAAAAACAGGGGGCCGATGAGCAGTACTTC
CASSQKQGADEQYF
>TRBD1|TRBJ1-6|TRBV9|.
TGTGCCAGCAGCGGCCAACAGGGGCGAAATTCACCCCTCCACTTT
CASSGQQGRNSPLHF
>.|TRBJ1-6|TRBV3-1/TRBV3-2|few
TGTGCCAGCAGCCTCGCCGCGGGAGATTCACCCCTCCACTTT
CASSLAAGDSPLHF
>.|TRBJ1-3|TRBV6-5|.
TGTGCCAGCAGTTATTCTCCACAGGGAGGAAACACCATATATTTT
CASSYSPQGGNTIYF
>.|TRBJ1-2|TRBV7-2|.
TGTGCCAGCAGCTTACGGGGCCGGGACTCCGGAAAGGGAGGCTACACCTTC
CASSLRGRDSGKGGYTF
>.|TRBJ2-3|TRBV11-3|once
TGTGCCAGCAGCTATTCTTTGTCTGGTACGCAGTATTTT
CASSYSLSGTQYF
>TRBD1|TRBJ1-6|TRBV11-2|.
TGTGCCAGCAGCTTAGCAGGGTTAGAACAGGGGAGGGTCTCACCCCTCCACTTT
CASSLAGLEQGRVSPLHF
>TRBD2|TRBJ2-3|TRBV7-3|once
TGTGCCAGCAGCCCGCAGCGGGGGACCACAGATACGCAGTATTTT
CASSPQRGTTDTQYF
>.|TRBJ2-3|TRBV28|once
TGTGCCAGCAGTTTATGGGGCAGGGGAACAGATACGCAGTATTTT
CASSLWGRGTDTQYF
>.|TRBJ2-3|TRBV7-3|.
TGTGCCAGCAGCGCCCCGGCCGGGGTTGAGACGCAGTATTTT
CASSAPAGVETQYF
>.|TRBJ2-7|TRBV7-9|.
TGTGCCAGCAGCTCAGTAGGGGCTGGCTACGAGCAGTACTTC
CASSSVGAGYEQYF
>.|TRBJ2-2|TRBV11-1|many
TGTGCCAGCAGCCCTCGGGCAGGGTCCGGGGAGCTGTTTTTT
CASSPRAGSGELFF
>.|TRBJ2-7|TRBV9|.
TGTGCCAGCAGCGACCCGAGCTCCTACGAGCAGTACTTC
CASSDPSSYEQYF